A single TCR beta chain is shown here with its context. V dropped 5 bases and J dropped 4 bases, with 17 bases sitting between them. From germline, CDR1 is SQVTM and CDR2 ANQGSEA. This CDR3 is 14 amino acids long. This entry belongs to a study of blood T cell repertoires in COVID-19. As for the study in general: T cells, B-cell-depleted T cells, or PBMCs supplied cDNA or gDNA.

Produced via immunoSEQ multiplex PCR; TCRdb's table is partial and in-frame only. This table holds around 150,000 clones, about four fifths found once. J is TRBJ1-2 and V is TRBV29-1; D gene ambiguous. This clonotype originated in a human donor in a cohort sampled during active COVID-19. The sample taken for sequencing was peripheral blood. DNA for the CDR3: TGCAGCGTTAGGAAGGTTCCAGAGGGCTATGGCTACACCTTC. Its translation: CSVRKVPEGYGYTF.